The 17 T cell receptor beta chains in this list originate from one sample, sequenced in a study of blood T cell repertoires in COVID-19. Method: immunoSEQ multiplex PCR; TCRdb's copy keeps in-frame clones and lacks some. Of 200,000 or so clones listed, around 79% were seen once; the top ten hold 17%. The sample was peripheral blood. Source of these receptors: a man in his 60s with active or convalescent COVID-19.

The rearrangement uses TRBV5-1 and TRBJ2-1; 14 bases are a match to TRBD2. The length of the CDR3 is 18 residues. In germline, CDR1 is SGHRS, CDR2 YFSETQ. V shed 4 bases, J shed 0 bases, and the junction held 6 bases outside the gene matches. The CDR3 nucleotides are TGCGCCAGCAGCCTAAGACTAGCGGGAGGGTCCTCCTACAATGAGCAGTTCTTC. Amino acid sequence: CASSLRLAGGSSYNEQFF.

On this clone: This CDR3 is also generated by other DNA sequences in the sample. CDR3 residues: CASSPQAGGSYEQYF. The CDR3 DNA follows: TGTGCCAGCAGTCCACAGGCGGGAGGGTCCTACGAGCAGTACTTC. This chain links TRBV9 with TRBJ2-7; TRBD2 aligns across 9 bases. With 5 bases clipped from V and 1 base from J, the junction kept 7 bases outside the gene matches. The CDR3 length is 15 residues. Germline CDR1 reads SGDLS; CDR2 reads YYNGEE.

The CDR3 DNA follows: TGTGCCAGCAGTGACAGACCAGCGAACACCGGGGAGCTGTTTTTT. Translating it yields CASSDRPANTGELFF. The gene calls are TRBV3-1 (or the pseudogene TRBV3-2) and TRBJ2-2; D may be TRBD1 (5 bases). Per the germline V gene, CDR1 is LGHDT and CDR2 is YNNKEL (reference sequence). The CDR3 spans 15 residues. Between the trimmed V and J ends, which lost 6 bases and 0 bases, there was a span of 11 bases.

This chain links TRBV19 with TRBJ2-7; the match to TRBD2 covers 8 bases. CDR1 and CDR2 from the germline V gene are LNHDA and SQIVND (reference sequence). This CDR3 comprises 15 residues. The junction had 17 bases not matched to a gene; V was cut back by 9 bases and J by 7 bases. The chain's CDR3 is CASRGVASGSWEQYF. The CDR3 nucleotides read TGTGCCAGCAGGGGCGTAGCGAGCGGGAGTTGGGAGCAGTACTTC.

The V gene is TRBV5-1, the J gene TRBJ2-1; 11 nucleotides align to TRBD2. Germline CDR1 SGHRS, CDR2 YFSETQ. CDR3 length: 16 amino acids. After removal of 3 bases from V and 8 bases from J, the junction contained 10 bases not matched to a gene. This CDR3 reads CASSSVTSGSLYEQFF. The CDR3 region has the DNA TGCGCCAGCAGCTCTGTAACTAGCGGGAGCCTCTATGAGCAGTTCTTC.

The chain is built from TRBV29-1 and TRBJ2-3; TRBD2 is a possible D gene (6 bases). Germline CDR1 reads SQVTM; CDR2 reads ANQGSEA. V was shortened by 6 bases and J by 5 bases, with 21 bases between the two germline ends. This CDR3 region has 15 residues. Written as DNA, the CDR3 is TGCAGCGTAGCCCCCCTGGGCGGGGCGGAAGATACGCAGTATTTT. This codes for CSVAPLGGAEDTQYF.

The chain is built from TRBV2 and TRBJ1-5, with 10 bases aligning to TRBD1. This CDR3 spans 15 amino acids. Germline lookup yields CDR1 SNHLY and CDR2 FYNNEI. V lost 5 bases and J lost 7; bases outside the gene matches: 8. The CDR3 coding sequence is TGTGCCAGCAGTTTCGGGACAGGGGCAGGGCAGCCCCAGCATTTT. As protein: CASSFGTGAGQPQHF.

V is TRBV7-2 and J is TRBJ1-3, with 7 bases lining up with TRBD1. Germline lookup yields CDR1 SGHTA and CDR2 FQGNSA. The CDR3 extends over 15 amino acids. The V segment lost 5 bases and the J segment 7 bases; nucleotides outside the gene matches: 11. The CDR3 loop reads CASSPGTVVGNTIYF. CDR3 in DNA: TGTGCCAGCAGCCCCGGGACAGTCGTAGGGAACACCATATATTTT.

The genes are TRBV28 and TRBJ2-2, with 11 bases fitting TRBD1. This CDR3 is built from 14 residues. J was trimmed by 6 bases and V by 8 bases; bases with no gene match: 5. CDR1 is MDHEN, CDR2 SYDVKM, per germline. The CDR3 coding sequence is TGTGCCAGCCGTGGACAGGGGGCCCCCGGGGAGCTGTTTTTT. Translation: CASRGQGAPGELFF.

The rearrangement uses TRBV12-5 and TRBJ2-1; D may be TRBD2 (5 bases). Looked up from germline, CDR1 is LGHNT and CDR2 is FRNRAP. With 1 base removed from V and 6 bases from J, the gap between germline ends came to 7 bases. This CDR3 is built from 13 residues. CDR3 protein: CASGLGTVNEQFF. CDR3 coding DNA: TGTGCTAGTGGTTTGGGGACTGTCAATGAGCAGTTCTTC. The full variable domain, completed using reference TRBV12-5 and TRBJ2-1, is DARVTQTPRHKVTEMGQEVTMRCQPILGHNTVFWYRQTMMQGLELLAYFRNRAPLDDSGMPKDRFSAEMPDATLATLKIQPSEPRDSAVYFCASGLGTVNEQFFGPGTRLTVL.

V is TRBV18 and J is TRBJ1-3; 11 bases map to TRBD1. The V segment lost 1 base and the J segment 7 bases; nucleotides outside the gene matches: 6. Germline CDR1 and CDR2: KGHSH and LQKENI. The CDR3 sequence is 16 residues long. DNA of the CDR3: TGTGCCAGCTCACCACGGGACCGGGACAGGGGGAACACCATATATTTT. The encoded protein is CASSPRDRDRGNTIYF.

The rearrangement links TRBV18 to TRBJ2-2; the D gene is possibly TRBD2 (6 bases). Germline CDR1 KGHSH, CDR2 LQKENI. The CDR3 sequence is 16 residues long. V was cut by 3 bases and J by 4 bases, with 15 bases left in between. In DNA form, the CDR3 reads TGTGCCAGCTCACCCGGCCCTCTGGAGGGCACCGGGGAGCTGTTTTTT. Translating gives CASSPGPLEGTGELFF.

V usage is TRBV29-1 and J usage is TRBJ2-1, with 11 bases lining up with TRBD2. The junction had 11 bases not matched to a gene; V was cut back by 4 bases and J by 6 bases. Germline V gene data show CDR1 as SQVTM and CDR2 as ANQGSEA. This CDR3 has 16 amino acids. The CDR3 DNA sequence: TGCAGCGTTGGGAAATCTAGCGGGAGGAGGTCCAATGAGCAGTTCTTC. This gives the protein CSVGKSSGRRSNEQFF.

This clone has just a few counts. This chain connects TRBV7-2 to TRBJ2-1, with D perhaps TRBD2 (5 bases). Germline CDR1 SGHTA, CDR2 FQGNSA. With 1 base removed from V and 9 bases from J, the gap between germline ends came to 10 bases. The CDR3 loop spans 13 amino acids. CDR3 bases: TGTGCCAGCAGCTTAGTGCGGGCCTCTGAGCAGTTCTTC. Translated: CASSLVRASEQFF.

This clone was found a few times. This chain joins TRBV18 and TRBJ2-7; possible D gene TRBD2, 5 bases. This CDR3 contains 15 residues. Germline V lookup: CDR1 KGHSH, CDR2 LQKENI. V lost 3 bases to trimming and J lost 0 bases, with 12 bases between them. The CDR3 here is CASSPRRESSYEQYF. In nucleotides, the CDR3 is TGTGCCAGCTCACCCAGACGGGAAAGCTCCTACGAGCAGTACTTC.

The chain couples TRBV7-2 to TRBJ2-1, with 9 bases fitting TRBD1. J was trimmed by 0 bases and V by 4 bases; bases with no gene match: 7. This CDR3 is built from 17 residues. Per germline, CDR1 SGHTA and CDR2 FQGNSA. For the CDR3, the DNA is TGTGCCAGCAGCTCAGGGACAGGGCAGAGCTCCTACAATGAGCAGTTCTTC. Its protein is CASSSGTGQSSYNEQFF.

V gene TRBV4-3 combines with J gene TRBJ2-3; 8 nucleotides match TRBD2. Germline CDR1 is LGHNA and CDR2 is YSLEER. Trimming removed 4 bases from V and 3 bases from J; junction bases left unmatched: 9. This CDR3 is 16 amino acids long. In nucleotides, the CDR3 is TGCGCCAGCAGCCGAGGGACTCGCGGGGGGACAGATACGCAGTATTTT. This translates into CASSRGTRGGTDTQYF.